Listed below are T cell receptor beta chains from one sample, sequenced in a study of naive and memory T cell subsets. Each CDR3 protein gets one entry after TCRdb re-called the 5' RACE reads with MiXCR. Of about 32,000 distinct CDR3 sequences in the sample, approximately 15% were seen once. Source of these receptors: a female donor in good health. Each CDR3 is given with its conserved first and last residue. D genes are given only for firm matches. Clone size is shown for a subset of rows, as once, few, many or a class of expanded clone.

d_call j_call v_call clone_size cdr3_aa cdr3_nt
. TRBJ2-3 TRBV18 many CASSLIDFSGGALDDTQYF TGTGCCAGCTCACTCATAGATTTTTCCGGCGGGGCTTTGGATGATACGCAGTATTTT
. TRBJ2-6 TRBV12-3/TRBV12-4 . CASSSLASGANVLTF TGTGCCAGCAGTTCTTTAGCGTCTGGGGCCAACGTCCTGACTTTC
. TRBJ1-2 TRBV5-6 . CASSPGANYGDTF TGTGCCAGCAGCCCAGGGGCTAACTATGGCGACACCTTC
TRBD2 TRBJ2-7 TRBV20-1 . CSARDLTSGGGMFDYEQYF TGCAGTGCTAGAGATCTTACTAGCGGGGGGGGAATGTTCGACTACGAGCAGTACTTC
. TRBJ2-1 TRBV20-1 many CSAREWGNEQFF TGCAGTGCTAGAGAATGGGGTAATGAGCAGTTCTTC
. TRBJ1-1 TRBV20-1 many CSARGDSNTEAFF TGCAGTGCTAGGGGAGATTCGAACACTGAAGCTTTCTTT
. TRBJ1-2 TRBV29-1 once CSVVSGRTRWGYTF TGCAGCGTTGTGTCGGGCAGGACCCGGTGGGGCTACACCTTC
. TRBJ2-7 TRBV5-1 few CAPDLVSSYEQYF TGCGCCCCCGATCTAGTGAGCTCCTACGAGCAGTACTTC
. TRBJ2-1 TRBV20-1 many CSARRPYYNEQFF TGCAGTGCTCGGCGGCCCTACTACAATGAGCAGTTCTTC
TRBD1 TRBJ1-2 TRBV29-1 . CSVGGGQGRLGYTF TGCAGCGTTGGGGGGGGACAGGGCCGCCTTGGCTACACCTTC
. TRBJ1-5 TRBV7-8 . CASSLEHSNQPQHF TGTGCCAGCAGCTTAGAGCATAGCAATCAGCCCCAGCATTTT
. TRBJ2-7 TRBV25-1 . CASSMGGHTSYEQYF TGTGCCAGCAGCATGGGGGGGCACACCTCCTACGAGCAGTACTTC
. TRBJ2-3 TRBV18 many CASSPLPGDKDTQYF TGTGCCAGCTCACCTCTCCCGGGGGACAAAGATACGCAGTATTTT
TRBD1 TRBJ2-2 TRBV6-1 . CASSVQGAGTGELFF TGTGCCAGCAGTGTTCAGGGGGCAGGCACCGGGGAGCTGTTTTTT
. TRBJ2-7 TRBV20-1 many CSARKRELYEQYF TGCAGTGCCCGTAAAAGGGAGTTATACGAGCAGTACTTC
. TRBJ1-2 TRBV27 many CASSLRLAGLNGYTF TGTGCCAGCAGTTTACGGTTAGCGGGGCTGAATGGCTACACCTTC
. TRBJ1-1 TRBV13 . CASSLERGLGEAFF TGTGCCAGCAGCTTAGAACGTGGTCTCGGGGAAGCTTTCTTT
. TRBJ2-7 TRBV5-1 . CASSLVGGITTYEQYF TGCGCCAGCAGCTTGGTTGGGGGGATAACAACCTACGAGCAGTACTTC
TRBD1 TRBJ1-6 TRBV7-3 once CASSLGIGTGGNSPLHF TGTGCCAGCAGCTTGGGGATCGGGACAGGGGGGAATTCACCCCTCCACTTT
TRBD1 TRBJ1-1 TRBV6-5 many CASSLGQGAPWTEAFF TGTGCCAGCAGCCTCGGACAGGGGGCGCCGTGGACTGAAGCTTTCTTT
TRBD1 TRBJ1-1 TRBV27 many CASSTQGAHTEAFF TGTGCCAGCAGTACACAGGGGGCGCACACTGAAGCTTTCTTT
TRBD2 TRBJ2-1 TRBV7-9 many CASSSTSGSYNEQFF TGTGCCAGCAGCTCCACTAGCGGGAGTTACAATGAGCAGTTCTTC
. TRBJ1-1 TRBV5-1 . CASTRSGPKNTEAFF TGCGCCAGCACTAGGTCCGGGCCAAAGAACACTGAAGCTTTCTTT
. TRBJ2-7 TRBV6-1 . CASSAGQSYEQYF TGTGCCAGCAGTGCTGGACAGTCCTACGAGCAGTACTTC